These 3 T cell receptor beta chains were all obtained from the same sample, sequenced in a study of blood T cell repertoires in COVID-19. TCRdb's table, derived via immunoSEQ multiplex PCR, lists solely in-frame clones and lacks some. The sample consists of 250,000 or so clones, roughly four fifths of them appearing once. Sequences were obtained from peripheral blood. These receptors were collected from a man younger than 40 who had recovered from COVID-19.

V and J are TRBV9 and TRBJ1-2; weak D call: TRBD1 (6 bases). CDR1 SGDLS and CDR2 YYNGEE come from the germline V gene. V was clipped by 3 bases and J by 4 bases, with 13 bases between them. The CDR3 consists of 14 residues. CDR3 coding DNA: TGTGCCAGCAGCGGCTTACAGGGCTCCTATGGCTACACCTTC. Residues: CASSGLQGSYGYTF.

The chain recombines TRBV19 with TRBJ1-2, with no clear D. The CDR3 has 15 residues. In germline, CDR1 is LNHDA, CDR2 SQIVND (reference sequence). V was trimmed by 7 bases and J by 4 bases, leaving 19 bases between them. The CDR3 sequence: CASTSTPPELYGYTF. The CDR3 region has the DNA TGTGCCAGTACTAGCACACCTCCTGAACTCTATGGCTACACCTTC.

This clone appeared a single time. The chain carries TRBV24-1 and TRBJ1-1; D possibly corresponds to TRBD1 (5 bases). Per germline, CDR1 KGHDR and CDR2 SFDVKD. The germline V and J ends were trimmed by 7 bases and 3 bases, with 11 bases remaining between them. The CDR3 has 13 residues. The CDR3 region has the DNA TGTGCCACCAGACAGGCGTCGGACACTGAAGCTTTCTTT. Protein sequence: CATRQASDTEAFF.